These 31 T cell receptor beta chains were all obtained from the same sample, sequenced in a study of cytomegalovirus exposure and HLA in healthy donors. The method was immunoSEQ multiplex PCR; TCRdb's version includes in-frame clones alone and lacks a portion of them. The sample consists of approximately 60,000 clones, approximately 90% of them appearing once. Sequencing input: PBMCs. Receptor source: a man aged 18 to 29 in good health and CMV-seronegative.

The rearrangement links TRBV5-4 to TRBJ2-1, with a possible D match to TRBD2 (6 bases). The CDR3 runs 16 residues. Deletions cut 2 bases from V and 1 base from J, with 13 bases between. The V gene's germline CDR1 is SGHNT and CDR2 YYREEE (reference sequence). CDR3 protein: CASSFRRGASYNEQFF. DNA for the CDR3: TGTGCCAGCAGCTTTAGGAGGGGCGCTTCCTACAATGAGCAGTTCTTC.

The chain joins TRBV15 to TRBJ2-2; the match to TRBD2 covers 12 bases. Per germline, CDR1 LNHNV and CDR2 YYDKDF (reference sequence). CDR3 length equals 17 residues. With V trimmed by 2 bases and J by 7 bases, 8 bases remained unmatched. The CDR3 bases are TGTGCCACCAGCAGAAACCTAGCGGGAGGGCGCGACGGGGAGCTGTTTTTT. Its translation is CATSRNLAGGRDGELFF. Looking up the rest from reference TRBV15 and TRBJ2-2 gives the full variable domain: DAMVIQNPRYQVTQFGKPVTLSCSQTLNHNVMYWYQQKSSQAPKLLFHYYDKDFNNEADTPDNFQSRRPNTSFCFLDIRSPGLGDTAMYLCATSRNLAGGRDGELFFGEGSRLTVL.

The chain has TRBV28 and TRBJ2-5; 9 bases align to TRBD2. The CDR3 runs to 16 residues. The trim removed 8 bases at V and 5 bases at J, leaving 15 bases unmatched. Per germline, CDR1 MDHEN and CDR2 SYDVKM. The CDR3 DNA sequence: TGTGCCAGCGGGGGCAGACTAGCGGACACTCGGGAGACCCAGTACTTC. Translating gives CASGGRLADTRETQYF. The whole variable domain, remainder taken from reference TRBV28 and TRBJ2-5, is DVKVTQSSRYLVKRTGEKVFLECVQDMDHENMFWYRQDPGLGLRLIYFSYDVKMKEKGDIPEGYSVSREKKERFSLILESASTNQTSMYLCASGGRLADTRETQYFGPGTRLLVL.

The chain carries TRBV19 and TRBJ2-3; D gene uncertain. The germline V and J ends were trimmed by 1 base and 2 bases, with 10 bases remaining between them. CDR1 is LNHDA, CDR2 SQIVND, per germline (reference sequence). CDR3 size: 15 residues. The CDR3 sequence: CASSIVDSTTDTQYF. DNA for the CDR3: TGTGCCAGTAGTATAGTCGACTCGACCACAGATACGCAGTATTTT.

The rearrangement uses TRBV28 and TRBJ2-5; no clear D gene. Germline CDR1 and CDR2: MDHEN and SYDVKM. Trimming shortened V by 4 bases and J by 3 bases, and 18 bases separated the two germline ends. The CDR3 consists of 16 residues. The CDR3 here is CASSSKRSGLEETQYF. The CDR3 DNA reads TGTGCCAGCAGTTCCAAACGTAGTGGGCTGGAAGAGACCCAGTACTTC.

The rearrangement joins TRBV6-5 to TRBJ1-5; 7 nucleotides line up with TRBD1. Germline assignment: CDR1 MNHEY and CDR2 SVGAGI. V lost 6 bases to trimming and J lost 5 bases; unmatched junction nucleotides: 7. The CDR3 is 14 amino acids. The CDR3 bases are TGTGCCAGCAGCGTGAACAGGGGAGATCAGCCCCAGCATTTT. As protein: CASSVNRGDQPQHF.

The J gene is TRBJ2-4, the V gene TRBV19; D unclear. Trimming took 3 bases from V and 5 from J, leaving 5 bases between them. The CDR3 has 12 amino acids. Germline values: CDR1 LNHDA, CDR2 SQIVND (reference sequence). The CDR3 bases are TGTGCCAGTAGTATTCCTCAAAACATTCAGTACTTC. As protein: CASSIPQNIQYF.

V usage is TRBV7-9 and J usage is TRBJ1-2; possible D gene TRBD1, 5 bases. Trimming removed 5 bases from V and 2 bases from J, with 9 bases in between. Germline V gene sequence: CDR1 SEHNR, CDR2 FQNEAQ (reference sequence). The CDR3 spans 13 residues. CDR3 amino acids: CASSLQGNYGYTF. The CDR3 DNA reads TGTGCCAGCAGCCTCCAGGGAAACTATGGCTACACCTTC. Using reference TRBV7-9 and TRBJ1-2 for the parts outside the CDR3, the full variable domain is DTGVSQNPRHKITKRGQNVTFRCDPISEHNRLYWYRQTLGQGPEFLTYFQNEAQLEKSRLLSDRFSAERPKGSFSTLEIQRTEQGDSAMYLCASSLQGNYGYTFGSGTRLTVV.

The gene calls are TRBV7-9 and TRBJ2-3; 10 positions match TRBD1. The CDR3 spans 16 residues. After removal of 7 bases from V and 0 bases from J, the junction contained 7 bases not matched to a gene. Germline CDR1 is SEHNR and CDR2 is FQNEAQ (reference sequence). In DNA form, the CDR3 reads TGTGCCAGCAACCCCGACAGGGGGCTTAGCACAGATACGCAGTATTTT. It codes for CASNPDRGLSTDTQYF.

The chain couples TRBV5-1 to TRBJ2-3, with TRBD1 identical over 10 bases. The germline V gene encodes CDR1 SGHRS and CDR2 YFSETQ. This CDR3 contains 15 residues. The trim removed 4 bases at V and 1 base at J, leaving 3 bases unmatched. CDR3: CASSPDRGRTDTQYF. The DNA of the CDR3 is TGCGCCAGCAGCCCAGACAGGGGGCGCACAGATACGCAGTATTTT.

This sequence joins TRBV19 and TRBJ1-1; D possibly corresponds to TRBD1 (5 bases). Trimming took 7 bases from V and 1 from J, leaving 16 bases between them. The CDR3 totals 15 residues. CDR1 is LNHDA, CDR2 SQIVND, per germline (reference sequence). The CDR3 is CASTPRGGGNTEAFF. DNA of the CDR3: TGTGCCAGTACCCCAAGGGGAGGCGGGAACACTGAAGCTTTCTTT.

The chain links TRBV28 to TRBJ2-7, with 7 positions matching TRBD1. Germline CDR1 reads MDHEN; CDR2 reads SYDVKM. The length of the CDR3 is 15 residues. V was pared by 6 bases and J by 7 bases, with 15 bases of the junction left unmatched. The CDR3 loop is CASRPYTRQGGEQYF. For the CDR3, the DNA is TGTGCCAGCAGACCCTATACCCGACAGGGTGGGGAGCAGTACTTC. Filled out from reference TRBV28 and TRBJ2-7, the complete variable domain reads DVKVTQSSRYLVKRTGEKVFLECVQDMDHENMFWYRQDPGLGLRLIYFSYDVKMKEKGDIPEGYSVSREKKERFSLILESASTNQTSMYLCASRPYTRQGGEQYFGPGTRLTVT.

The rearrangement joins TRBV10-3 to TRBJ1-2; D possibly corresponds to TRBD1 (6 bases). Germline V gene data show CDR1 as ENHRY and CDR2 as SYGVKD. The V end lost 6 bases, the J end lost 8 bases, and 22 bases lay between the germline ends. The CDR3 sequence is 15 residues long. CDR3 bases: TGTGCCATCAGCGTCAGGGTCGGGACATCGCAAGGCTACACCTTC. Translation gives CAISVRVGTSQGYTF.

The chain employs TRBV5-4 and TRBJ1-2, with 9 positions matching TRBD1. V lost 4 bases, J lost 4 bases, and 8 bases stayed unmatched. This CDR3 contains 15 residues. Looked up from germline, CDR1 is SGHNT and CDR2 is YYREEE (reference sequence). DNA for the CDR3: TGTGCCAGCAGCAATGGACAGGGGCGTGCCTATGGCTACACCTTC. Amino acids: CASSNGQGRAYGYTF.

This chain links TRBV19 with TRBJ1-5; 9 nucleotides line up with TRBD1. The ends lost 6 bases at V and 4 bases at J; junction bases unmatched: 1. There are 13 residues in the CDR3. Germline CDR1 is LNHDA and CDR2 is SQIVND (reference sequence). CDR3 sequence reads: CASRGQGNQPQHF. Written as DNA, the CDR3 is TGTGCCAGTAGAGGACAGGGGAATCAGCCCCAGCATTTT.

The chain couples TRBV5-1 to TRBJ2-1, with TRBD2 matching over 7 bases. CDR1 is SGHRS and CDR2 is YFSETQ in the germline V gene. Trimming cost V 0 bases and J 0 bases; bases outside gene matches: 12. CDR3 length: 19 residues. The CDR3 sequence: CASSLGRGRATRSYNEQFF. The DNA for the CDR3 is TGCGCCAGCAGCTTGGGGCGAGGGAGGGCCACACGCTCCTACAATGAGCAGTTCTTC.

The chain recombines TRBV5-1 with TRBJ2-6, with 7 bases matching TRBD1. Germline CDR1 reads SGHRS; CDR2 reads YFSETQ. The CDR3 covers 18 residues. J lost 0 bases, V lost 1 base, and 7 bases had no gene match. CDR3 DNA: TGCGCCAGCAGCTTGACCGGGACAGTCCGCTCTGGGGCCAACGTCCTGACTTTC. Translating it yields CASSLTGTVRSGANVLTF.

This rearrangement joins TRBV4-1 to TRBJ2-5; 11 nucleotides line up with TRBD2. The CDR3 consists of 14 residues. Unmatched junction bases numbered 7, after V lost 8 bases and J lost 5 bases. Germline V gene sequence: CDR1 MGHRA, CDR2 YSYEKL. CDR3 coding DNA: TGCGCCAGCGGCAGACTAGCGGGACAGGAGACCCAGTACTTC. It translates to CASGRLAGQETQYF.

V and J are TRBV11-2 and TRBJ2-7, with 8 bases that match TRBD2. The germline CDR1 and CDR2 sequences are SGHAT and FQNNGV. This CDR3 has 14 amino acids. V shed 1 base, J shed 6 bases, and the junction held 5 bases outside the gene matches. CDR3 coding DNA: TGTGCCAGCAGCTTAGGGAGCGGGAGTGGCGAGCAGTACTTC. Amino acids: CASSLGSGSGEQYF.

The CDR3 protein is CASSPRDRSNTEAFF. The DNA of the CDR3 is TGTGCCAGCAGCCCCCGGGACAGGTCGAACACTGAAGCTTTCTTT. The rearrangement links TRBV6-5 to TRBJ1-1, with 8 bases aligning to TRBD1. The CDR3 spans 15 residues. In germline, CDR1 is MNHEY, CDR2 SVGAGI. Germline trimming cut 6 bases from V and 1 base from J; bases unmatched to any gene: 7.

This clone showed up just a few times. The CDR3 is CASSETGWVGYEQYF. The CDR3 DNA is TGTGCCAGCAGTGAAACAGGATGGGTGGGCTACGAGCAGTACTTC. The chain joins TRBV6-1 to TRBJ2-7; tentative D call: TRBD1 (5 bases). The CDR3 spans 15 residues. V was trimmed by 2 bases and J by 3 bases, leaving 14 bases between them. Germline V lookup: CDR1 MNHNS, CDR2 SASEGT.

This chain joins TRBV14 and TRBJ2-5, with a tentative D call TRBD2 (6 bases). Trimming pared 1 base from V and 5 bases from J, leaving 23 bases between. CDR1 and CDR2 from the germline V gene are SGHDN and FVKESK. The CDR3 covers 18 residues. The CDR3 nucleotides are TGTGCCAGCAGCCAAGTTTTGGGACTGGTCGGGGTTCGGGAGACCCAGTACTTC. It encodes CASSQVLGLVGVRETQYF.

The V and J genes are TRBV5-4 and TRBJ2-3; 11 nucleotides line up with TRBD2. V lost 1 base and J lost 2; bases outside the gene matches: 6. The CDR3 has 17 amino acids. Germline loops: CDR1 SGHNT, CDR2 YYREEE (reference sequence). The CDR3 protein is CASSLSLAGVATDTQYF. As DNA, the CDR3 is TGTGCCAGCAGCTTGTCACTAGCGGGAGTCGCCACAGATACGCAGTATTTT.

The chain combines TRBV19 with TRBJ1-2; 12 bases match TRBD1. Germline V lookup: CDR1 LNHDA, CDR2 SQIVND (reference sequence). The V gene end was trimmed by 2 bases and the J gene end by 6 bases; junction bases not matched to a gene: 4. This CDR3 contains 15 residues. CDR3 nucleotides: TGTGCCAGTAGTATAACCGGGACAGGGGGCGATGGCTACACCTTC. It is translated as CASSITGTGGDGYTF.

CDR3 region: CASRLYGTPSYEQYF. The CDR3 DNA sequence: TGTGCCAGCAGGCTATACGGGACACCGTCCTACGAGCAGTACTTC. The chain employs TRBV6-1 and TRBJ2-7, with TRBD1 as a possible D gene (6 bases). Germline V gene sequence: CDR1 MNHNS, CDR2 SASEGT. The CDR3 sequence is 15 residues long. V lost 6 bases and J 1 base, leaving 16 bases between the germline ends.

J is TRBJ1-1 and V is TRBV28, with D possibly TRBD1 on 6 matching bases. Trimming stripped 8 bases from V and 11 bases from J, with 18 bases between. Per the germline V gene, CDR1 is MDHEN and CDR2 is SYDVKM. This CDR3 spans 12 amino acids. The CDR3 here is CASLKQGSVAFF. The CDR3 coding sequence is TGTGCCAGCCTCAAACAGGGTTCGGTGGCTTTCTTT.

The chain has TRBV28 and TRBJ2-7, with D tentatively TRBD1 (5 bases). V was clipped by 6 bases and J by 6 bases, with 12 bases between them. The germline gives CDR1 MDHEN, CDR2 SYDVKM. The CDR3 totals 12 residues. The CDR3, as DNA: TGTGCCAGCAGAATTCAGGGTCGCGAGCAGTACTTC. Translation: CASRIQGREQYF.

The chain joins TRBV4-2 to TRBJ2-1; TRBD1 is a possible D gene (5 bases). The CDR3 is 14 residues long. V lost 0 bases and J 9 bases, leaving 12 bases between the germline ends. Germline-derived CDR1 and CDR2 are LGHNA and YNFKEQ. The CDR3 protein is CASSQEGALSEQFF. CDR3 DNA: TGTGCCAGCAGCCAAGAAGGGGCTTTGAGTGAGCAGTTCTTC.

This chain connects TRBV5-8 to TRBJ2-5; TRBD2 agrees at 8 bases. The CDR3 covers 12 residues. The V gene's germline CDR1 is SGHTS and CDR2 YDEGEE. After removal of 4 bases from V and 5 bases from J, the junction contained 1 base not matched to a gene. CDR3 sequence: CASSPGGETQYF. Here the CDR3 DNA reads TGTGCCAGCAGCCCGGGGGGGGAGACCCAGTACTTC.

Concerning this clone itself: The junction shows a germline mismatch at one end, possibly a read error. This chain connects TRBV7-3 to TRBJ2-3; 10 bases fit TRBD2. Germline V gene data show CDR1 as SGHTA and CDR2 as FQGTGA. The CDR3 is 15 amino acids. CDR3 protein: CASSLASGSKDTQYF. Here the CDR3 DNA reads TGTGCCAGCAGTCTGGCTAGCGGGAGCAAAGATACGCAGTATTTT.

The chain has TRBV6-1 and TRBJ2-7, with 7 nucleotides matching TRBD1. V was clipped by 4 bases and J by 3 bases; unmatched bases: 6. Germline CDR1 is MNHNS and CDR2 is SASEGT. This CDR3 is 14 amino acids long. The CDR3 here is CASSGQGTNYEQYF. DNA for the CDR3: TGTGCCAGCAGTGGACAGGGAACGAACTACGAGCAGTACTTC.